The sequence of this T cell receptor (beta chain) was determined in a study of blood T cell repertoires in COVID-19. The CDR3 sequence is 13 residues long. The V and J ends lost 5 bases and 5 bases, in that order; junction bases with no gene match: 6. Assay used: immunoSEQ multiplex PCR; TCRdb lists only in-frame clones, some missing. The sample lists about 62,000 clones; more than 80% were seen once. Specimen: peripheral blood. The chain carries TRBV6-7 and TRBJ2-7, with 7 bases fitting TRBD1. TRBV6-7 has ORF status, its function being uncertain. The clonotype comes from a woman over 75 with acute or convalescent COVID-19. The CDR3 DNA follows: TGTGCCAGCAGTGGACGGGACAGCGACGAGCAGTACTTC. Residues: CASSGRDSDEQYF.